This T cell receptor (beta chain) was observed in a study of T cell repertoires in cytomegalovirus infection. Study summary: Evidence of both CMV infection and a matching HLA type came from public TCR beta signatures.

CDR1 is SGHTA and CDR2 is FQGNSA in the germline V gene. The CDR3 extends over 17 amino acids. V trimming: 1 base; J trimming: 3 bases; junction bases outside the gene matches: 5. Many counts were recorded for this clonotype. Its antigen is unknown. TCRdb re-called the reads with MiXCR, one entry per CDR3 protein. This table has more than 250,000 distinct CDR3 sequences, about an eighth appearing once. Study conclusions and caveats: Dominant in the ex vivo response were TCR beta clonotypes restricted by HLA-C and specific for CMV. Cumulative frequency (of public TCR beta family members) identified carriers of CMV plus the relevant HLA.

This sequence originates from a human donor in good health (CMV status not recorded). Some clones in this sample may be carry-over from other donors' samples. The sample consisted of PBMCs. The chain has TRBV7-2 and TRBJ2-1, with TRBD2 identical over 11 bases. CDR3 DNA sequence: TGTGCCAGCAGCTTAGGACCGGGGACTAGCGGCTACAATGAGCAGTTCTTC. It codes for CASSLGPGTSGYNEQFF.